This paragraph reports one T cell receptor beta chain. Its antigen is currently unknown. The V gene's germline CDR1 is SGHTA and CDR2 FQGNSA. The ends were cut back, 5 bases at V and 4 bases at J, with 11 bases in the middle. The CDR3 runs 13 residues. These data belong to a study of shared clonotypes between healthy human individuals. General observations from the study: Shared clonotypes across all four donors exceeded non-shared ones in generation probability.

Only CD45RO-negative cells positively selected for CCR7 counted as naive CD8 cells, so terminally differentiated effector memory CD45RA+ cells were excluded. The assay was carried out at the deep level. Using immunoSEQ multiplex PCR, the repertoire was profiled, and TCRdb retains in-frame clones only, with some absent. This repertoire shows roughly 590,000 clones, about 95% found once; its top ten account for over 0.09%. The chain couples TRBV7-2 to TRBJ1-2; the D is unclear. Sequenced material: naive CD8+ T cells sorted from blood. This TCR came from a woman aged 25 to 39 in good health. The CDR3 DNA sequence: TGTGCCAGCAGCACTAGGGTTCTCTATGGCTACACCTTC. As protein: CASSTRVLYGYTF.